These T cell receptor beta chains were read from a single sample in a study of T cells expressing NK-cell markers. TCRdb re-called the 5' RACE reads; one entry per CDR3 protein, DNA not given. This sample contains about 460,000 distinct CDR3 sequences. The sequencing input was blood T cells: a sorted CD56 or NKG2C T cell subset, CD4+ or CD8+ T cells, or bulk PBMC T cells (not recorded which). Every receptor here comes from a woman between 50 and 59 years old in good health. The CDR3 runs from the conserved cysteine through the conserved F or W. Each record gives: V gene, J gene, CDR3 protein.

v_gene: TRBV24-1; j_gene: TRBJ2-5; CDR3aa: CATSDPPPVETQYF
v_gene: TRBV5-1; j_gene: TRBJ1-1; CDR3aa: CASSLVSGMNTEAFF
v_gene: TRBV7-9; j_gene: TRBJ2-3; CDR3aa: CASNSNSGTQYF
v_gene: TRBV5-1; j_gene: TRBJ1-2; CDR3aa: CASSLDTSGSGYGYTF
v_gene: TRBV14; j_gene: TRBJ1-4; CDR3aa: CASSQDLTRKTNEKLFF
v_gene: TRBV12-3/TRBV12-4; j_gene: TRBJ2-1; CDR3aa: CASSNRFDEQFF
v_gene: TRBV11-2; j_gene: TRBJ2-5; CDR3aa: CASSRGAGETQYF
v_gene: TRBV5-1; j_gene: TRBJ2-2; CDR3aa: CASKPAGPGQGELFF
v_gene: TRBV5-1; j_gene: TRBJ1-1; CDR3aa: CASRGQTNTEAFF
v_gene: TRBV5-1; j_gene: TRBJ2-7; CDR3aa: CASSLAFRTGVAYEQYF
v_gene: TRBV7-6; j_gene: TRBJ2-2; CDR3aa: CASSSQDVSGELFF
v_gene: TRBV20-1; j_gene: TRBJ2-3; CDR3aa: CSARDSWQSTDTQYF
v_gene: TRBV10-2; j_gene: TRBJ2-5; CDR3aa: CASSESQAGWPGETQYF
v_gene: TRBV3-1; j_gene: TRBJ1-2; CDR3aa: CASSQDAIYGYTF
v_gene: TRBV11-3; j_gene: TRBJ2-3; CDR3aa: CASSSPGLAEPDTQYF
v_gene: TRBV7-8; j_gene: TRBJ2-3; CDR3aa: CASSSPPLTSGEDTQYF
v_gene: TRBV27; j_gene: TRBJ2-1; CDR3aa: CASSFASGGAYNEQFF
v_gene: TRBV5-1; j_gene: TRBJ1-4; CDR3aa: CASSYRDGGEKLFF
v_gene: TRBV7-6; j_gene: TRBJ2-1; CDR3aa: CASSSLAGGGSSYNEQFF
v_gene: TRBV6-5; j_gene: TRBJ2-2; CDR3aa: CASSSGSRPGELFF
v_gene: TRBV11-1; j_gene: TRBJ2-1; CDR3aa: CASSNREGSYNEQFF
v_gene: TRBV4-1; j_gene: TRBJ2-4; CDR3aa: CASSHIGRGPPNIQYF
v_gene: TRBV3-1; j_gene: TRBJ2-1; CDR3aa: CASGRSRAVNEQFF
v_gene: TRBV27; j_gene: TRBJ2-7; CDR3aa: CASSLNWISYEQYF
v_gene: TRBV27; j_gene: TRBJ2-2; CDR3aa: CASSSYPRLNTGELFF
v_gene: TRBV10-3; j_gene: TRBJ2-1; CDR3aa: CAISDPSRGGNEQFF
v_gene: TRBV7-6; j_gene: TRBJ2-7; CDR3aa: CASSLVSGSQSSYEQYF
v_gene: TRBV20-1; j_gene: TRBJ2-1; CDR3aa: CKTSGRGNEQFF
v_gene: TRBV5-1; j_gene: TRBJ2-7; CDR3aa: CASSSSVASGSNEQYF
v_gene: TRBV20-1; j_gene: TRBJ2-2; CDR3aa: CSARDRAGPGELFF
v_gene: TRBV5-1; j_gene: TRBJ2-1; CDR3aa: CASSSSGRLFEQFF
v_gene: TRBV11-2; j_gene: TRBJ1-1; CDR3aa: CASSLVTGMNTEAFF
v_gene: TRBV3-1; j_gene: TRBJ2-7; CDR3aa: CASSAQGLAWRTTYEQYF
v_gene: TRBV11-2; j_gene: TRBJ1-5; CDR3aa: CASSLDSGQGVYSNQPQHF
v_gene: TRBV24-1; j_gene: TRBJ2-3; CDR3aa: CATSDFRRGSDTQYF
v_gene: TRBV20-1; j_gene: TRBJ2-3; CDR3aa: CSAPPDNTDTQYF
v_gene: TRBV6-1; j_gene: TRBJ2-3; CDR3aa: CASSDLAGGTSTQYF
v_gene: TRBV6-1; j_gene: TRBJ2-3; CDR3aa: CATGEGGTDTQYF
v_gene: TRBV12-3/TRBV12-4; j_gene: TRBJ2-1; CDR3aa: CASLLFSGTGTYNEQFF
v_gene: TRBV7-2; j_gene: TRBJ1-5; CDR3aa: CASSLVMGNQPQHF
v_gene: TRBV27; j_gene: TRBJ2-1; CDR3aa: CASSRLAGLYNEQFF
v_gene: TRBV12-3/TRBV12-4; j_gene: TRBJ1-1; CDR3aa: CASGEGQLNTEAFF
v_gene: TRBV5-1; j_gene: TRBJ1-3; CDR3aa: CASGDLGNTIYF
v_gene: TRBV10-2; j_gene: TRBJ1-5; CDR3aa: CASVGGVGQPQHF
v_gene: TRBV12-3/TRBV12-4; j_gene: TRBJ2-3; CDR3aa: CASRPSAGISDTQYF
v_gene: TRBV25-1; j_gene: TRBJ1-2; CDR3aa: CASTDTLRDGYTF
v_gene: TRBV6-2/TRBV6-3; j_gene: TRBJ2-1; CDR3aa: CASQSGSSYNEQFF
v_gene: TRBV10-2; j_gene: TRBJ2-3; CDR3aa: CASSGLAGETDTQYF
v_gene: TRBV7-3; j_gene: TRBJ2-2; CDR3aa: CASAAGVDTGELFF
v_gene: TRBV28; j_gene: TRBJ1-3; CDR3aa: CASSLDRAGGNTIYF